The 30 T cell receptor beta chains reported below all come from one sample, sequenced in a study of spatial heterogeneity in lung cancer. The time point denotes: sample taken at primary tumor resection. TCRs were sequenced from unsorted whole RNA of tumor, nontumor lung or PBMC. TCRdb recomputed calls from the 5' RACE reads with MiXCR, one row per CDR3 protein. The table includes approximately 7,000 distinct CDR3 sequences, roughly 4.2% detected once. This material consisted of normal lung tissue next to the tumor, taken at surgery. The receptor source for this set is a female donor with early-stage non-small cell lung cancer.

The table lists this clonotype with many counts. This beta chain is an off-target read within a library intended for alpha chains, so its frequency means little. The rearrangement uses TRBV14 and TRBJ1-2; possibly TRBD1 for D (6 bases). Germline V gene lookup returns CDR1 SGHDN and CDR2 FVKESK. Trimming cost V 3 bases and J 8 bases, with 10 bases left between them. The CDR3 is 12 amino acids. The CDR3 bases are TGTGCCAGCAGCCACCCCAGGGGAGGCTACACCTTC. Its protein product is CASSHPRGGYTF. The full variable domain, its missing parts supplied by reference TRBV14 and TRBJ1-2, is EAGVTQFPSHSVIEKGQTVTLRCDPISGHDNLYWYRRVMGKEIKFLLHFVKESKQDESGMPNNRFLAERTGGTYSTLKVQPAELEDSGVYFCASSHPRGGYTFGSGTRLTVV.

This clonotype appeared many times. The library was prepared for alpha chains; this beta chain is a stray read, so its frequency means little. In DNA form, the CDR3 reads TGTGCCAGCACCTTGAAGACGACAGGAGGACAGCCCCAGCATTTT. Its protein product is CASTLKTTGGQPQHF. The chain links TRBV6-1 to TRBJ1-5; possible D gene TRBD1, 6 bases. V was clipped by 7 bases and J by 7 bases, with 20 bases between them. Per germline, CDR1 MNHNS and CDR2 SASEGT. The CDR3 is 15 residues long.

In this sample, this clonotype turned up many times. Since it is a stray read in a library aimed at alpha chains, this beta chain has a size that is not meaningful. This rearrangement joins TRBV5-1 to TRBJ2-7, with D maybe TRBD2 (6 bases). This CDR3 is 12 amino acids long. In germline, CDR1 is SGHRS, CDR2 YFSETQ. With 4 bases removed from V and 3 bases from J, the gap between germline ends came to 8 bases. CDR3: CASSLSGYEQYF. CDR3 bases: TGCGCCAGCAGCCTTAGCGGCTACGAGCAGTACTTC. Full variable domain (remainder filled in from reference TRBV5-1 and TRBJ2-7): KAGVTQTPRYLIKTRGQQVTLSCSPISGHRSVSWYQQTPGQGLQFLFEYFSETQRNKGNFPGRFSGRQFSNSRSEMNVSTLELGDSALYLCASSLSGYEQYFGPGTRLTVT.

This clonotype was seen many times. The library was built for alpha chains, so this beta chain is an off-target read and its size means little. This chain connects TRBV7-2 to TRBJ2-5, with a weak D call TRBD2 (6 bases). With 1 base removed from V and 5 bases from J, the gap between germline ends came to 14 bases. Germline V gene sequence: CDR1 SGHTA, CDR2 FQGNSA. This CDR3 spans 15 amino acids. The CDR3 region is CASSLGGVRGETQYF. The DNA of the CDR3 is TGTGCCAGCAGCTTAGGCGGGGTGCGCGGGGAGACCCAGTACTTC.

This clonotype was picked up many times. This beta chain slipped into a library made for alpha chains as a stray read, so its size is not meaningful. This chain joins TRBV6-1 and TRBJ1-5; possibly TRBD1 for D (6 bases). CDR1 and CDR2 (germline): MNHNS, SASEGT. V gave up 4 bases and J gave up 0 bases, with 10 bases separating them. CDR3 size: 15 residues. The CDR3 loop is CASSGQGFSNQPQHF. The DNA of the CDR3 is TGTGCCAGCAGTGGGCAGGGGTTTAGCAATCAGCCCCAGCATTTT.

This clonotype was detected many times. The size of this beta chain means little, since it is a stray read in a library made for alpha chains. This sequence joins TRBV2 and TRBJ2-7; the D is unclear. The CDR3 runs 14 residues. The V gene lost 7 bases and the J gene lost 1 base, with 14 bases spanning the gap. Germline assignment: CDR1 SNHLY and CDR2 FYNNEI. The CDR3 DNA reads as TGTGCCAGCAACCCTTTGGGTGATTCCTACGAGCAGTACTTC. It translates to CASNPLGDSYEQYF.

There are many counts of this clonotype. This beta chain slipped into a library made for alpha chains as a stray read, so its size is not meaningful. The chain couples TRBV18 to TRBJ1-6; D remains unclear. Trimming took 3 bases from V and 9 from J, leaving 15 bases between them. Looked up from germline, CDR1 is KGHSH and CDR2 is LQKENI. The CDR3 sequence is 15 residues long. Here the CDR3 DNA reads TGTGCCAGCTCACCTGGTGGCGCGCCGATTTCACCCCTCCACTTT. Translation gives CASSPGGAPISPLHF.

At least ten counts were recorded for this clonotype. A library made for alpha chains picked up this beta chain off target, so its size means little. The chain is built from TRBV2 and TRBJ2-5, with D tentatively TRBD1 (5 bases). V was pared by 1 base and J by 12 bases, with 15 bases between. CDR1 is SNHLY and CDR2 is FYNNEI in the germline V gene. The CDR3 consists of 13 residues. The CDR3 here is CASSEDLAGIKYF. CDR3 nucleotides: TGTGCCAGCAGTGAAGATCTCGCAGGGATAAAGTACTTC.

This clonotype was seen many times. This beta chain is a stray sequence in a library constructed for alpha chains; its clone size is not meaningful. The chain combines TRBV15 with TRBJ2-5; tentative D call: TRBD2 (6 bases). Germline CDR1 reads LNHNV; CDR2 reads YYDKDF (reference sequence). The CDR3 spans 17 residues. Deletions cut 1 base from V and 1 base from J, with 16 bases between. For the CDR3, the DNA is TGTGCCACCAGCAGAGGTCCAGTCCGGGGGAGCCAAGAGACCCAGTACTTC. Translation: CATSRGPVRGSQETQYF.

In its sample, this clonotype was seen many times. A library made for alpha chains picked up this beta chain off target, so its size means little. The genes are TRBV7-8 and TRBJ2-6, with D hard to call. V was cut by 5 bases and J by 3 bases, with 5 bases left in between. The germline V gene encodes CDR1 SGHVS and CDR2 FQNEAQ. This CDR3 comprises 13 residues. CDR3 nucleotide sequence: TGTGCCAGCAGCCCGTTTGGGGCCAACGTCCTGACTTTC. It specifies CASSPFGANVLTF.

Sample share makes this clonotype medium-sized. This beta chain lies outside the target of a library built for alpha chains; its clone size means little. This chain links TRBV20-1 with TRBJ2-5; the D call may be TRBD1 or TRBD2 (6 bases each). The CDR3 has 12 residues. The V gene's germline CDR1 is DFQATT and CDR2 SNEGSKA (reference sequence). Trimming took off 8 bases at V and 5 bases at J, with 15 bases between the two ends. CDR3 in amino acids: CSTILGGETQYF. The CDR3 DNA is TGCAGTACTATTCTAGGGGGGGAGACCCAGTACTTC.

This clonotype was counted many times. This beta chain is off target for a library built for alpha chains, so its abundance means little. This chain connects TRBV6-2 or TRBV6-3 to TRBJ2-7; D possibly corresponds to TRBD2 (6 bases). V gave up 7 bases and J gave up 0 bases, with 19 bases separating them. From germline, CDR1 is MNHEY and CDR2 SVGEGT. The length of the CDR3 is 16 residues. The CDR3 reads CASIPVASVNSYEQYF. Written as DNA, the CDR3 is TGTGCCAGCATCCCGGTGGCTAGCGTCAACTCCTACGAGCAGTACTTC.

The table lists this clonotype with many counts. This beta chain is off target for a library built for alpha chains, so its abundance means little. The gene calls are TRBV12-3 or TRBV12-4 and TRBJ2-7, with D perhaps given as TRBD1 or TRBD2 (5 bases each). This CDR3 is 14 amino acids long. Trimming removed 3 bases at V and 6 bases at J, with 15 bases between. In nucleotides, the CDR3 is TGTGCCAGCAGTTTTGGGGGAATCCAGGGCGAGCAGTACTTC. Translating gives CASSFGGIQGEQYF.

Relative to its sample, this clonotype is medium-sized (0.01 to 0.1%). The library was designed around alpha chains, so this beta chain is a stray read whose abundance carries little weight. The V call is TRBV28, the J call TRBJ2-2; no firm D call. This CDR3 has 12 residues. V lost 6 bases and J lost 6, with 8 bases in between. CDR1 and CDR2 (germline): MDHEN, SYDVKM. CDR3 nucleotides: TGTGCCAGCAGACCGGTGTCCGGGGAGCTGTTTTTT. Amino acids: CASRPVSGELFF.

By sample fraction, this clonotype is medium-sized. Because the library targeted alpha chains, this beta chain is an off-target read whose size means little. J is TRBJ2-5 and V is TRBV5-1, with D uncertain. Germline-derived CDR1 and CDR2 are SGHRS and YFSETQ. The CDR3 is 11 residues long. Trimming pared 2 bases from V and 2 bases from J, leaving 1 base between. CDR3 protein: CASSLQETQYF. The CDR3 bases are TGCGCCAGCAGCTTACAAGAGACCCAGTACTTC.

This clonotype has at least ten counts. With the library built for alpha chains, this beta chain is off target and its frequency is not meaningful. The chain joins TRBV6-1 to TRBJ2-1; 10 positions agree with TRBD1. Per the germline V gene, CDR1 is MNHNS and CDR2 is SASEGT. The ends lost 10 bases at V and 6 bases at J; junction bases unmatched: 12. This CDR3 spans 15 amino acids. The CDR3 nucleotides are TGTGCCATTTCCCGGGACAGGGGTCATAGCAATGAGCAGTTCTTC. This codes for CAISRDRGHSNEQFF.

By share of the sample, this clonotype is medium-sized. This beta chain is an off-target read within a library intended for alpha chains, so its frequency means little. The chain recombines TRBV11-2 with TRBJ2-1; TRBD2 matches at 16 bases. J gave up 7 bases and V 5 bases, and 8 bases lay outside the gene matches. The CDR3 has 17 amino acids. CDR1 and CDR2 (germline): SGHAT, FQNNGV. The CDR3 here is CASSRGTSGGARNEQFF. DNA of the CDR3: TGTGCCAGCAGCAGAGGGACTAGCGGGGGGGCGAGAAATGAGCAGTTCTTC.

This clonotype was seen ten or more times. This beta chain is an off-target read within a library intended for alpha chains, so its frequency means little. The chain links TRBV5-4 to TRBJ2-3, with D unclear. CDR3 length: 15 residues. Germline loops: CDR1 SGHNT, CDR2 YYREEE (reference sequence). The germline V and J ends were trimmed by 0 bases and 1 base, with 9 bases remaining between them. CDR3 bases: TGTGCCAGCAGCTTGGACCAAGGACGCACAGATACGCAGTATTTT. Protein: CASSLDQGRTDTQYF.

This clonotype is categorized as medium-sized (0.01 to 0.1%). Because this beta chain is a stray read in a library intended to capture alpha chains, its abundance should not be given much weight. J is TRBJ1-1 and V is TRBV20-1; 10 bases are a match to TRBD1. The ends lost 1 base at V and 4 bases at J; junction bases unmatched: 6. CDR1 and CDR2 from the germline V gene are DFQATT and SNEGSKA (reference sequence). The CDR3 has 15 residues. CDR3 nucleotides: TGCAGTGCTAGAGGCGGACAGGGGGGAATCACTGAAGCTTTCTTT. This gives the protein CSARGGQGGITEAFF.

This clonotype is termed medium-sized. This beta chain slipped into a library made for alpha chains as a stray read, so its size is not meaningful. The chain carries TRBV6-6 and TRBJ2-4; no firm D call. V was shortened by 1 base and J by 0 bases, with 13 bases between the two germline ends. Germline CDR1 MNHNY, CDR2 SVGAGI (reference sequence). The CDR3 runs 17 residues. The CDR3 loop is CASSYLNRLLAKNIQYF. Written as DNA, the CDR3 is TGTGCCAGCAGTTACTTAAACCGGCTTTTAGCCAAAAACATTCAGTACTTC.

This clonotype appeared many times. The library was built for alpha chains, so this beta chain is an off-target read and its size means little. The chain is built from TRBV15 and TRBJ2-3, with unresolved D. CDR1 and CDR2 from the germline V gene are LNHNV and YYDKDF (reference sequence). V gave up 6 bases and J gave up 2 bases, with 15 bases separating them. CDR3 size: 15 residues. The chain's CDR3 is CATSYSAALTDTQYF. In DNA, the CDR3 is TGTGCCACCAGTTATTCTGCGGCCCTCACAGATACGCAGTATTTT.

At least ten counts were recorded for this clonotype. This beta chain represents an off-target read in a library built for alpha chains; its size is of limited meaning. DNA for the CDR3: TGTGCCAGCAGCTTAGAGGGGAGCAATCAGCCCCAGCATTTT. This sequence encodes CASSLEGSNQPQHF. The J gene is TRBJ1-5, the V gene TRBV7-9; D perhaps matches TRBD1 (5 bases). Per the germline V gene, CDR1 is SEHNR and CDR2 is FQNEAQ (reference sequence). The CDR3 covers 14 residues. Trimming shortened V by 1 base and J by 1 base, and 5 bases separated the two germline ends.

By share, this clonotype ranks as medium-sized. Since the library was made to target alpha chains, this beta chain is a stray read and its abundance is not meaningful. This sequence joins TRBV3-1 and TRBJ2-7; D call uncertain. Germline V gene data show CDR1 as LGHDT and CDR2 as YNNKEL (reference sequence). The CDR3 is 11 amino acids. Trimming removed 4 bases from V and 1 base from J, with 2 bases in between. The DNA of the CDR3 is TGTGCCAGCAGCCGATCCTACGAGCAGTACTTC. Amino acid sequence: CASSRSYEQYF.

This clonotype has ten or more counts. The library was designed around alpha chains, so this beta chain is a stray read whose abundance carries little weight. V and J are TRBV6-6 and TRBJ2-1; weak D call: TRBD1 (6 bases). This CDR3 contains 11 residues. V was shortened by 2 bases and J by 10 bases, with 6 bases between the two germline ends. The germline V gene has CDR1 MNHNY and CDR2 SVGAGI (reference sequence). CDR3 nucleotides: TGTGCCAGCAGTTACGACAGGGAGCAGTTCTTC. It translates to CASSYDREQFF.

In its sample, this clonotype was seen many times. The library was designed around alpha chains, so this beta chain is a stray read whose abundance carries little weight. The DNA for the CDR3 is TGCGCCAGCAGCTTGGGGCAGGGGATGAACACTGAAGCTTTCTTT. It translates to CASSLGQGMNTEAFF. This chain links TRBV5-1 with TRBJ1-1; D perhaps matches TRBD1 (6 bases). There are 15 residues in the CDR3. V lost 0 bases to trimming and J lost 0 bases, with 9 bases between them. CDR1 and CDR2 from the germline V gene are SGHRS and YFSETQ.

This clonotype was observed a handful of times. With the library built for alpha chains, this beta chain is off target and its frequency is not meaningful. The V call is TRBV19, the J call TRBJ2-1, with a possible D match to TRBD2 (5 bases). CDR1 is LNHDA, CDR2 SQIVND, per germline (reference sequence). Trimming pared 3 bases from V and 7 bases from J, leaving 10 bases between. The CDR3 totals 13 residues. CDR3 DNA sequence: TGTGCCAGTAGTATTGTTCGAGGGAATGAGCAGTTCTTC. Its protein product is CASSIVRGNEQFF.

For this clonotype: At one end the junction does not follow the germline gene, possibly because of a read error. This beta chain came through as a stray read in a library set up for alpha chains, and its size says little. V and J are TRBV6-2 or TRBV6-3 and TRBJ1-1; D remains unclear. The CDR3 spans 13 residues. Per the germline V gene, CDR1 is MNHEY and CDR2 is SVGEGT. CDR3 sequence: CASSRIVNTEAFF. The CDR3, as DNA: TGTGCTAGCAGCCGGATAGTAAACACTGAAGCTTTCTTT.

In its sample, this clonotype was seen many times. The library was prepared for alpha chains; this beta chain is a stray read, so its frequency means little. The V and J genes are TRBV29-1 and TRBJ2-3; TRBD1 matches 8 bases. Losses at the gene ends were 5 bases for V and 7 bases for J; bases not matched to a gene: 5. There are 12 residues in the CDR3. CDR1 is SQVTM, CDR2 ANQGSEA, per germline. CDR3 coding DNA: TGCAGCGTTCCTACAGGGGGAAATACGCAGTATTTT. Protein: CSVPTGGNTQYF.

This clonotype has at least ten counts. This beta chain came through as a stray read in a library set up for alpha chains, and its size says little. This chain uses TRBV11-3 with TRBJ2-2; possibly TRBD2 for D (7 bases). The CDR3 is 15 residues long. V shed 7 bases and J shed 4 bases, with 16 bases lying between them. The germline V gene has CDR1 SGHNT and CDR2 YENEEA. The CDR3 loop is CASTLGGQVTGELFF. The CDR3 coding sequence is TGTGCCAGCACCCTCGGGGGGCAAGTCACCGGGGAGCTGTTTTTT.

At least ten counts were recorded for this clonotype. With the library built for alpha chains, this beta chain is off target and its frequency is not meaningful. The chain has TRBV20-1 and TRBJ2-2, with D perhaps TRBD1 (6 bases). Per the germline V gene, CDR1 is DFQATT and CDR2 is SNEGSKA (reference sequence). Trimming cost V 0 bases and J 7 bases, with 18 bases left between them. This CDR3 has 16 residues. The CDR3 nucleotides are TGCAGTGCTAGAGACCATATGACAGGCCAGGTCGGGGAGCTGTTTTTT. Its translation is CSARDHMTGQVGELFF.